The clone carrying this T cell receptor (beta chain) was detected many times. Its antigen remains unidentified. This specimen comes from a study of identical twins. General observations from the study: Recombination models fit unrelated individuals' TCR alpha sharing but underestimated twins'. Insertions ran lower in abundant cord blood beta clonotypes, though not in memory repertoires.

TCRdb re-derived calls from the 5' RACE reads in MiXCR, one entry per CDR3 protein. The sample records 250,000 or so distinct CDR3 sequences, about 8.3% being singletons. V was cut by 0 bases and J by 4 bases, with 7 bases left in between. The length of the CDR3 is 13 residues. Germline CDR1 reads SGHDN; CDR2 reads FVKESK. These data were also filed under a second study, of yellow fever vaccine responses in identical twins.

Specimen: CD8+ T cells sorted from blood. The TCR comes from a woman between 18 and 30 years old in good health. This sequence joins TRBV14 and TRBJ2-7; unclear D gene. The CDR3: CASSQDFQYEQYF. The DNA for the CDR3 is TGTGCCAGCAGCCAAGATTTCCAGTACGAGCAGTACTTC. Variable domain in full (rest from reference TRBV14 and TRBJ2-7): EAGVTQFPSHSVIEKGQTVTLRCDPISGHDNLYWYRRVMGKEIKFLLHFVKESKQDESGMPNNRFLAERTGGTYSTLKVQPAELEDSGVYFCASSQDFQYEQYFGPGTRLTVT.